The 11 T cell receptor beta chains below all came from one sample that was sequenced in a study of blood T cell repertoires in COVID-19. The repertoire was sequenced with immunoSEQ multiplex PCR; TCRdb's copy has only in-frame clones and lacks some. The table has hundreds of thousands of clones, around nine tenths seen once. Specimen: peripheral blood. Every receptor here comes from a man aged 70 or older with acute or convalescent COVID-19.

The chain is built from TRBV18 and TRBJ1-1; 9 bases match TRBD1. V shed 0 bases, J shed 8 bases, and the junction held 1 base outside the gene matches. CDR3 size: 13 residues. Germline loops: CDR1 KGHSH, CDR2 LQKENI. CDR3 DNA: TGTGCCAGCTCACCACCGGGGACAGGGGAAGCTTTCTTT. It translates to CASSPPGTGEAFF. Variable domain in full (rest from reference TRBV18 and TRBJ1-1): NAGVMQNPRHLVRRRGQEARLRCSPMKGHSHVYWYRQLPEEGLKFMVYLQKENIIDESGMPKERFSAEFPKEGPSILRIQQVVRGDSAAYFCASSPPGTGEAFFGQGTRLTVV.

The chain joins TRBV15 to TRBJ2-7, with TRBD1 as a possible D gene (6 bases). V gave up 5 bases and J gave up 2 bases, with 22 bases separating them. This CDR3 comprises 17 residues. Germline-derived CDR1 and CDR2 are LNHNV and YYDKDF (reference sequence). The CDR3 loop is CATSLPPGAKIAYEQYF. The CDR3 bases are TGTGCCACCAGCCTACCCCCAGGGGCAAAGATTGCCTACGAGCAGTACTTC.

This clone was seen a handful of times. V gene TRBV9 combines with J gene TRBJ1-2; D ambiguous. This CDR3 comprises 14 residues. CDR1 and CDR2 from the germline V gene are SGDLS and YYNGEE. V was clipped by 1 base and J by 2 bases, with 9 bases between them. The CDR3 sequence: CASSVHITNYGYTF. The CDR3 DNA sequence: TGTGCCAGCAGCGTACACATAACAAACTATGGCTACACCTTC.

This CDR3 is CASSPEGSNEKLFF. Here the CDR3 DNA reads TGTGCCAGCTCACCGGAGGGTTCTAATGAAAAACTGTTTTTT. The V and J genes are TRBV18 and TRBJ1-4; D is undetermined. The CDR3 has 14 residues. CDR1 and CDR2 from the germline V gene are KGHSH and LQKENI. V was trimmed by 3 bases and J by 3 bases, leaving 8 bases between them.

The chain employs TRBV7-8 and TRBJ1-6; 7 nucleotides align to TRBD1. The length of the CDR3 is 15 residues. Germline assignment: CDR1 SGHVS and CDR2 FQNEAQ. V lost 5 bases, J lost 8 bases, and 9 bases stayed unmatched. CDR3 residues: CASSLPGQEDSPLHF. For the CDR3, the DNA is TGTGCCAGCAGCCTTCCCGGACAGGAAGATTCACCCCTCCACTTT.

This chain uses TRBV6-5 with TRBJ2-7, with D maybe TRBD1 (5 bases). The V gene lost 2 bases and the J gene lost 1 base, with 15 bases spanning the gap. This CDR3 comprises 16 residues. From germline, CDR1 is MNHEY and CDR2 SVGAGI. The CDR3 is CASSYRQRPGSYEQYF. In DNA, the CDR3 is TGTGCCAGCAGTTACCGACAGCGTCCGGGTTCCTACGAGCAGTACTTC.

The chain links TRBV9 to TRBJ1-2; 11 nucleotides match TRBD1. J lost 8 bases, V lost 7 bases, and 4 bases had no gene match. The CDR3 extends over 12 amino acids. Germline lookup yields CDR1 SGDLS and CDR2 YYNGEE. Here the CDR3 reads CASGQGAGGYTF. CDR3 DNA sequence: TGTGCCAGCGGACAGGGGGCAGGGGGCTACACCTTC.

This chain links TRBV7-2 with TRBJ2-7, with D perhaps TRBD1 (6 bases). The V gene's germline CDR1 is SGHTA and CDR2 FQGNSA. The CDR3 is made up of 15 amino acids. Trimming took 7 bases from V and 2 from J, leaving 18 bases between them. The CDR3 DNA reads as TGTGCCAGCACCCCGGACCCCCCAGGGGCCTACGAGCAGTACTTC. Protein product: CASTPDPPGAYEQYF.

CDR3 amino acids: CASSPQLERGELFF. The DNA for the CDR3 is TGTGCCAGCAGCCCTCAACTAGAACGGGGGGAGCTGTTTTTT. The rearrangement uses TRBV7-2 and TRBJ2-2; tentative D call: TRBD2 (5 bases). Per the germline V gene, CDR1 is SGHTA and CDR2 is FQGNSA. This CDR3 is built from 14 residues. Deletions cut 5 bases from V and 8 bases from J, with 15 bases between.

V gene TRBV10-3 combines with J gene TRBJ2-5, with a possible D match to TRBD1 (5 bases). Germline CDR1 is ENHRY and CDR2 is SYGVKD. V lost 0 bases to trimming and J lost 1 base, with 15 bases between them. The CDR3 totals 17 residues. DNA for the CDR3: TGTGCCATCAGTGAGTCGTCTCCAGGGCTGGGCCAAGAGACCCAGTACTTC. As protein: CAISESSPGLGQETQYF.

The CDR3 here is CAWTSGGIVDTQYF. The CDR3 nucleotides read TGTGCCTGGACTAGCGGGGGGATCGTAGATACGCAGTATTTT. This chain uses TRBV30 with TRBJ2-3, with 11 positions matching TRBD2. The germline gives CDR1 GTSNPN, CDR2 SVGIG (reference sequence). V lost 4 bases, J lost 5 bases, and 5 bases stayed unmatched. This CDR3 comprises 14 residues.